This T cell receptor (beta chain) was found in a study of OX40 agonist ivuxolimab in advanced cancers. TCRdb's table, derived via immunoSEQ multiplex PCR, lists solely in-frame clones and lacks some. This sample carries about 64,000 clones, around 80% of them seen once, and the ten largest clones take about 1.9%. Trimming took 4 bases from V and 7 from J, leaving 20 bases between them. Germline V gene sequence: CDR1 MNHEY, CDR2 SVGAGI. CDR3 length equals 16 residues. The sequence derives from an adult with an advanced solid tumor such as melanoma, head and neck, liver or kidney cancer. The chain uses TRBV6-5 and TRBJ1-5; D may be TRBD1 (5 bases). The sample was CD4+ or CD8+ T cells sorted from blood, taken in a trial of the OX40 agonist ivuxolimab. The CDR3 reads CASSSNHRDPVQPQHF. The CDR3 DNA reads TGTGCCAGCAGTTCGAACCACCGGGACCCTGTACAGCCCCAGCATTTT.